This T cell receptor (beta chain) was profiled in a study of CD8 T cells in ankylosing spondylitis. From the 5' RACE reads, TCRdb called clonotypes with MiXCR, one entry per CDR3 protein. The sample comprises some 240,000 distinct CDR3 sequences, around 7.8% of which are singletons, and nearly 7% rests with the top ten. Notes on the study in general: Matched synovial fluid from ankylosing spondylitis patients was reported to be enriched for disease-linked clones. There was a TCR beta motif, made of several highly homologous variants, that appeared characteristic of ankylosing spondylitis blood. CD8+ disease-linked clones were present at relatively low frequencies in blood.

This clonotype showed up many times. No antigen is known for it. The clonotype was recovered from a male donor with ankylosing spondylitis or in good health (not recorded which). Sequencing was carried out using blood, either unsorted or a sorted T cell fraction (not recorded which).

The CDR3 nucleotides are TGTGCCATCAGTGAGACAGGACTTAACTATGGCTACACCTTC. This sequence encodes CAISETGLNYGYTF. The chain couples TRBV10-3 to TRBJ1-2; maybe TRBD1 (5 bases). This CDR3 region has 14 residues. Germline CDR1 ENHRY, CDR2 SYGVKD. The V end was cut by 2 bases, the J end by 1 base, with 8 bases between.